A selection of T cell receptor beta chains follows, all from one sample in a study of shared clonotypes between healthy human individuals. Produced via immunoSEQ multiplex PCR; TCRdb's table is partial and in-frame only. The data contain some 2,000,000 clones, over 85% of them singletons. The sequenced sample consisted of naive CD8+ T cells sorted from blood. All receptors derive from a man aged 18 to 29 in good health. The CDR3 runs from the conserved cysteine through the conserved F or W. The D gene is left open where the match is weak. Clone size appears in some rows only: once, few, many, or a class for an expanded clone.

D	V	size	J	DNA	CDR3
.	TRBV5-1	.	TRBJ2-5	TGCGCCAGCAGCTTAATGGGGGACCAAGAGACCCAGTACTTC	CASSLMGDQETQYF
.	TRBV5-6	.	TRBJ2-6	TGTGCCAGCAGCTTGGAGCAGCAGCCGGGGTTGACTTTC	CASSLEQQPGLTF
.	TRBV9	.	TRBJ2-2	TGTGCCAGCAGCGTAGAAGGTGGGACGAACACCGGGGAGCTGTTTTTT	CASSVEGGTNTGELFF
.	TRBV15	.	TRBJ2-7	TGTGCCACCTCCCCCGCCCGATGGTACGAGCAGTACTTC	CATSPARWYEQYF
.	TRBV11-2	.	TRBJ2-5	TGTGCCAGCAGCTATGGGGAGACCCAGTACTTC	CASSYGETQYF
TRBD1	TRBV27	.	TRBJ1-2	TGTGCCAGCAGTTTCCCGGGACAGGGACATGGCTACACCTTC	CASSFPGQGHGYTF
.	TRBV10-2	.	TRBJ2-2	TGCGCCAGCAGTATTATTGCCGCGAACACCGGGGAGCTGTTTTTT	CASSIIAANTGELFF
TRBD1	TRBV19	.	TRBJ1-4	TGTGCCACTCGACAGGGGTCGAATGAAAAACTGTTTTTT	CATRQGSNEKLFF
.	TRBV5-4	.	TRBJ2-1	TGTGCTCACAGCCAATATCATGGCGAGCAGTTCTTC	CAHSQYHGEQFF
TRBD1	TRBV27	.	TRBJ2-1	TGTGCCAGCAGTACTTACAGGGGTCCCTACAATGAGCAGTTCTTC	CASSTYRGPYNEQFF
.	TRBV7-9	.	TRBJ2-2	TGTGCCAGCAGCTTAGAGACAGCCACCGGGGAGCTGTTTTTT	CASSLETATGELFF
.	TRBV9	.	TRBJ2-1	TGTGCCAGCAGCGGGGGTTCCTACAATGAGCAGTTCTTC	CASSGGSYNEQFF
.	TRBV4-1	.	TRBJ2-7	TGCGCCAGCAGCCAAAATGTGGGACAGTCTAGCGCCCACGAGCAGTACTTC	CASSQNVGQSSAHEQYF
.	TRBV6-5	few	TRBJ2-5	TGTGCCAGCAGTTACTCGAGGACAGAACTTCAAGAGACCCAGTACTTC	CASSYSRTELQETQYF
TRBD1	TRBV5-6	.	TRBJ2-5	TGTGCCAGCAGCTGGTGGGACAGGGGATGGGAAGAGACCCAGTACTTC	CASSWWDRGWEETQYF
TRBD1	TRBV4-3	once	TRBJ1-1	TGCGCCAGCAGCCAGGGACAGCTCATGAACACTGAAGCTTTCTTT	CASSQGQLMNTEAFF
.	TRBV5-1	.	TRBJ2-5	TGCGCCAGCAGCCTGGGTTTCGGGTTATTTGCCGAGGAGACCCAGTACTTC	CASSLGFGLFAEETQYF
TRBD1	TRBV5-5	.	TRBJ2-7	TGTGCCAGCATCCCTCCCCCGGGACAGGGTATCAACGAGCAGTACTTC	CASIPPPGQGINEQYF
.	TRBV28	.	TRBJ1-2	TGTGCCAGCAGTTTGTGGGAAGGGGGGCGTGGCTACACCTTC	CASSLWEGGRGYTF
TRBD2	TRBV4-3	.	TRBJ2-3	TGCGCCAGCAGCCAAGACATGGCGGGAGACGGCACAGATACGCAGTATTTT	CASSQDMAGDGTDTQYF
.	TRBV6-5	.	TRBJ1-1	TGTGCCAGCAGCCCCGGGGGCACCACTGAAGCTTTCTTT	CASSPGGTTEAFF
.	TRBV7-2	.	TRBJ1-5	TGTGCCAGCAGCTTACGACAGGATCAGCCCCAGCATTTT	CASSLRQDQPQHF